These T cell receptor beta chains were read from a single sample in a study of cytomegalovirus exposure and HLA in healthy donors. Libraries were prepared by immunoSEQ multiplex PCR; TCRdb keeps only in-frame clonotypes and omits some of them. Among approximately 160,000 clones listed, under 90% were seen once. Material: PBMCs. These receptors all come from a young man in good health and CMV-seronegative. Each CDR3 is given with its conserved first and last residue. The D gene is left open where the match is weak. Where a row states a size, it is once, few, many or the class of an expanded clone; other rows omit it.

TRBJ2-7 | TRBD1 | - | TRBV7-6 | CASTPGQSREQYF | TGTGCCAGCACCCCGGGACAGTCGCGCGAGCAGTACTTC
TRBJ1-2 | - | - | TRBV18 | CASSPGQGGYGYTF | TGTGCCAGCTCACCGGGTCAGGGAGGCTATGGCTACACCTTC
TRBJ2-3 | - | few | TRBV5-1 | CASSLEDGSTDTQYF | TGCGCCAGCAGCTTGGAAGACGGGAGCACAGATACGCAGTATTTT
TRBJ1-1 | TRBD1 | - | TRBV5-1 | CASSLNDRATEAFF | TGCGCCAGCAGCTTAAATGACAGGGCCACTGAAGCTTTCTTT
TRBJ2-7 | - | - | TRBV19 | CASASVGANEQYF | TGTGCCAGTGCCAGTGTGGGCGCGAACGAGCAGTACTTC
TRBJ1-2 | - | - | TRBV11-3 | CASSQSGRNYGYTF | TGTGCCAGCAGCCAGAGCGGACGGAACTATGGCTACACCTTC
TRBJ2-7 | - | - | TRBV6-6 | CASSYSNAGGYEQYF | TGTGCCAGCAGTTACTCGAATGCAGGGGGGTACGAGCAGTACTTC
TRBJ1-1 | - | - | TRBV28 | CASSSVAVNTEAFF | TGTGCCAGCAGTAGCGTTGCCGTGAACACTGAAGCTTTCTTT
TRBJ2-7 | TRBD1 | - | TRBV2 | CASSGQGYEQYF | TGTGCCAGCAGTGGACAGGGGTACGAGCAGTACTTC
TRBJ2-1 | TRBD1 | - | TRBV6-6 | CASSDWDRGTDEQFF | TGTGCCAGCAGTGACTGGGACAGGGGGACCGATGAGCAGTTCTTC
TRBJ1-3 | TRBD1 | - | TRBV6-5 | CASSSGQGVGTIYF | TGTGCCAGCAGTTCCGGACAGGGGGTAGGCACCATATATTTT
TRBJ1-2 | - | - | TRBV28 | CASSLQAQGYTF | TGTGCCAGCAGTTTACAGGCCCAAGGCTACACCTTC
TRBJ1-5 | - | - | TRBV2 | CASTILGQPQHF | TGTGCCAGCACCATACTAGGTCAGCCCCAGCATTTT
TRBJ1-5 | TRBD1 | - | TRBV6-5 | CASTPGQGSNQPQHF | TGTGCCAGCACTCCGGGACAGGGAAGCAATCAGCCCCAGCATTTT
TRBJ1-3 | - | - | TRBV11-3 | CASSFNRFASGNTIYF | TGTGCCAGCAGCTTCAACAGATTCGCCTCTGGAAACACCATATATTTT
TRBJ1-1 | - | - | TRBV19 | CASSIAATSAFF | TGTGCCAGTAGTATAGCCGCGACAAGCGCTTTCTTT
TRBJ2-7 | - | - | TRBV7-9 | CASSLSSTHYEQYF | TGTGCCAGCAGCTTATCGTCTACCCACTACGAGCAGTACTTC
TRBJ2-7 | TRBD1 | - | TRBV7-9 | CSSTSRDSPFGEQYF | TGTTCCAGCACTTCACGGGACAGCCCTTTCGGCGAGCAGTACTTC
TRBJ1-5 | - | - | TRBV10-3 | CAISERGGDTQPQHF | TGTGCCATCAGTGAAAGGGGGGGGGATACTCAGCCCCAGCATTTT
TRBJ2-1 | TRBD2 | - | TRBV28 | CASSLDGLVDEQFF | TGTGCCAGCAGTTTGGACGGACTAGTCGATGAGCAGTTCTTC
TRBJ1-1 | TRBD1 | - | TRBV19 | CASRLTGEWTEAFF | TGTGCCAGTAGGCTAACAGGGGAGTGGACTGAAGCTTTCTTT
TRBJ1-1 | - | - | TRBV6-6 | CASSYTPGLGTEAFF | TGTGCCAGCAGTTACACCCCCGGTCTTGGCACTGAAGCTTTCTTT
TRBJ2-1 | - | - | TRBV20-1 | CSARTLEQFF | TGCAGTGCTAGAACTCTTGAGCAGTTCTTC
TRBJ1-5 | - | - | TRBV7-2 | CASSSRRSIDQPQHF | TGTGCCAGCAGCTCCCGTCGCTCTATCGATCAGCCCCAGCATTTT
TRBJ2-3 | TRBD2 | - | TRBV2 | CASSELGLASDTQYF | TGTGCCAGCAGTGAATTAGGACTAGCGTCAGATACGCAGTATTTT
TRBJ1-4 | - | - | TRBV28 | CASSYIGSRANEKLFF | TGTGCCAGCAGTTACATCGGGAGCAGGGCTAATGAAAAACTGTTTTTT
TRBJ2-7 | TRBD2 | - | TRBV4-2 | CASSQAPGGASGIHNEQYF | TGTGCCAGCAGCCAAGCCCCCGGAGGGGCTAGCGGGATTCACAACGAGCAGTACTTC
TRBJ2-1 | TRBD2 | - | TRBV15 | CATGGGLSYNEQFF | TGTGCCACCGGGGGGGGTTTGTCCTACAATGAGCAGTTCTTC
TRBJ2-7 | - | - | TRBV11-2 | CASSLGGVWEQYF | TGTGCCAGCAGCTTAGGGGGGGTGTGGGAGCAGTACTTC
TRBJ2-7 | TRBD2 | - | TRBV14 | CASSRLAGSYEQYF | TGTGCCAGCAGCCGACTAGCGGGAAGCTACGAGCAGTACTTC
TRBJ1-2 | TRBD1 | once | TRBV28 | CASIPRDRGNYGYTF | TGTGCCAGCATTCCTCGGGACAGGGGCAACTATGGCTACACCTTC
TRBJ1-1 | TRBD1 | - | TRBV27 | CASSFTGQGNTEAFF | TGTGCCAGCAGTTTCACGGGACAGGGGAACACTGAAGCTTTCTTT
TRBJ2-7 | - | - | TRBV5-8 | CASSPGQPLLYEQYF | TGTGCCAGCAGCCCTGGACAGCCACTACTCTACGAGCAGTACTTC
TRBJ2-1 | TRBD1 | few | TRBV7-7 | CASGRTGDYNEQFF | TGTGCCAGCGGTAGGACAGGGGACTACAATGAGCAGTTCTTC
TRBJ2-5 | - | - | TRBV13 | CASSDRRHAQYF | TGTGCCAGCAGCGATCGCCGACACGCTCAGTACTTC
TRBJ2-1 | - | - | TRBV11-3 | CASSLVVRKLSYNEQFF | TGTGCCAGCAGCTTAGTGGTCCGAAAACTCTCCTACAATGAGCAGTTCTTC
TRBJ2-1 | - | - | TRBV25-1 | CASSVDSYNEQFF | TGTGCCAGCAGTGTCGACAGTTACAATGAGCAGTTCTTC
TRBJ1-3 | - | - | TRBV5-1 | CASSAGWVGNTIYF | TGCGCCAGCAGCGCGGGATGGGTCGGAAACACCATATATTTT
TRBJ1-4 | TRBD1 | - | TRBV9 | CASSGDRGGSTNEKLFF | TGTGCCAGCAGCGGAGACAGGGGAGGGTCAACTAATGAAAAACTGTTTTTT
TRBJ1-1 | TRBD1 | - | TRBV19 | CASSEGQGVSTEAFF | TGTGCCAGTAGTGAGGGACAGGGTGTGAGCACTGAAGCTTTCTTT
TRBJ2-7 | - | - | TRBV4-1 | CASSPEWGSDSYEQYF | TGCGCCAGCAGCCCCGAGTGGGGTAGCGACTCCTACGAGCAGTACTTC
TRBJ2-5 | - | once | TRBV19 | CASSIYGVLYF | TGTGCCAGTAGTATATACGGGGTCCTCTACTTC